The entry that follows covers one T cell receptor beta chain sequence. Its specificity is unknown. This record comes from a study of T cell responses to AZD1222 COVID-19 vaccine. The wider study: The study pooled second doses at about 4 or about 12 weeks.

General study points: Among spike-specific TCRs, nearly half reportedly target unmutated variant regions. Spike as a whole was targeted by vaccine-associated CD4 TCRs, dominant at 160-218 and 743-854. It was only a handful of AZD1222 recipients who were seropositive at baseline.

This table comes from immunoSEQ multiplex PCR, and its TCRdb copy is limited to in-frame clones, with some not included. This table holds roughly 120,000 clones, roughly 91% found once. Germline CDR1 MGHRA, CDR2 YSYEKL. With 4 bases removed from V and 7 bases from J, the gap between germline ends came to 20 bases. This CDR3 contains 17 residues. The sample consisted of peripheral blood, taken on day 0 of AZD1222 vaccination. The source is an adult in good health. The chain combines TRBV4-1 with TRBJ1-6; a weak D match, TRBD1 (5 bases). The CDR3 region is CASSPRVDRTLNSPLHF. The CDR3 nucleotides are TGCGCCAGCAGCCCGAGGGTAGACAGAACTTTAAATTCACCCCTCCACTTT.